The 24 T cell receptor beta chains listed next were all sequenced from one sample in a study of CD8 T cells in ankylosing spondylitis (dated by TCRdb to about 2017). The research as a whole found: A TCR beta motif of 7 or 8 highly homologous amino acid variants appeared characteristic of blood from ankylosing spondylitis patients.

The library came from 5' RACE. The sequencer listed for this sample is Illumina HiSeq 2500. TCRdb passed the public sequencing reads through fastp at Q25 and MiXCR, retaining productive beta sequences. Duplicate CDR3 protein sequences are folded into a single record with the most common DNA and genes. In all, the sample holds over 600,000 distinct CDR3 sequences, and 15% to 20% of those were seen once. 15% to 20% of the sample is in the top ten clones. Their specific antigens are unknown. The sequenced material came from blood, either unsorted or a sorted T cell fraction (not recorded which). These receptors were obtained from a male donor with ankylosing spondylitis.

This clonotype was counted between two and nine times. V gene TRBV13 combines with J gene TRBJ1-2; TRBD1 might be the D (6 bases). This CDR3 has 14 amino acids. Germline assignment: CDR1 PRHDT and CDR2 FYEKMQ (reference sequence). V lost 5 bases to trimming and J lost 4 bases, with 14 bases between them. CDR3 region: CASSVSTDSYGYTF. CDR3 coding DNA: TGTGCCAGCAGCGTTTCGACGGACAGCTATGGCTACACCTTC.

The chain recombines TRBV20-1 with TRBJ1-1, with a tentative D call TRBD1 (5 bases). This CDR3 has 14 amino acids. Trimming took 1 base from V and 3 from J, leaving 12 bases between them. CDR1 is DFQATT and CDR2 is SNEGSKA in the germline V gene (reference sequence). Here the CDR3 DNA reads TGCAGTGCTAGAGTGGCCGGGACGGACACTGAAGCTTTCTTT. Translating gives CSARVAGTDTEAFF.

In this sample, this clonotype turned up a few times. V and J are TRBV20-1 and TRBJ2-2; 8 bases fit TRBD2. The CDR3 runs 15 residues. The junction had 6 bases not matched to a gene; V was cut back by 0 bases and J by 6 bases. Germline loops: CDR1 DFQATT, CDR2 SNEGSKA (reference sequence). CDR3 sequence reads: CSARDPGLEAGELFF. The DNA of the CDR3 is TGCAGTGCTAGAGATCCGGGACTAGAAGCCGGGGAGCTGTTTTTT.

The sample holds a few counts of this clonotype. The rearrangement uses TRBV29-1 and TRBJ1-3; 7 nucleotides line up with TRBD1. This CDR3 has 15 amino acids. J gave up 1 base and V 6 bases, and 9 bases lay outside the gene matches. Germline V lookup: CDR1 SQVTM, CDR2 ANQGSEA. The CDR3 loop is CSVGDSDGSGNTIYF. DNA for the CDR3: TGCAGCGTGGGGGACAGCGATGGATCTGGAAACACCATATATTTT.

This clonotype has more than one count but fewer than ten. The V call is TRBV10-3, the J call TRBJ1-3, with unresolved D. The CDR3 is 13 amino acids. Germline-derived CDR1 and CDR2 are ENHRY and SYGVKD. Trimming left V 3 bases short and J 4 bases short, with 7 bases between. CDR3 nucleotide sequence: TGTGCCATCAGTGAAGAACTGGGAAACACCATATATTTT. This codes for CAISEELGNTIYF.

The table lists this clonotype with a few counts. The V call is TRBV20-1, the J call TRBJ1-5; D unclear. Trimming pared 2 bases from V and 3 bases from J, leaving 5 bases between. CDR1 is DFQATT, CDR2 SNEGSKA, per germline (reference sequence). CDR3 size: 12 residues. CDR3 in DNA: TGCAGTGCTAGACCCCTCAATCAGCCCCAGCATTTT. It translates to CSARPLNQPQHF.

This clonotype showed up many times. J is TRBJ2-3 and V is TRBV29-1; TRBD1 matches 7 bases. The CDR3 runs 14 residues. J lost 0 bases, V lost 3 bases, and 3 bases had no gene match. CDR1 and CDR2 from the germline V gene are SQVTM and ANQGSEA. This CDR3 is CSVDRGSSTDTQYF. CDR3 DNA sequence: TGCAGCGTTGACAGGGGGTCCAGCACAGATACGCAGTATTTT.

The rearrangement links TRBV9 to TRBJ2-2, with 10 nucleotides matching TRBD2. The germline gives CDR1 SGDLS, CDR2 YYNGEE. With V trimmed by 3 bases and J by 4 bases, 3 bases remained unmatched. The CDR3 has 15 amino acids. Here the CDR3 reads CASSALAGSTGELFF. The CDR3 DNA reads TGTGCCAGCAGCGCACTAGCGGGGTCCACCGGGGAGCTGTTTTTT. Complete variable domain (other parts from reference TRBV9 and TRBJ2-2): DSGVTQTPKHLITATGQRVTLRCSPRSGDLSVYWYQQSLDQGLQFLIQYYNGEERAKGNILERFSAQQFPDLHSELNLSSLELGDSALYFCASSALAGSTGELFFGEGSRLTVL.

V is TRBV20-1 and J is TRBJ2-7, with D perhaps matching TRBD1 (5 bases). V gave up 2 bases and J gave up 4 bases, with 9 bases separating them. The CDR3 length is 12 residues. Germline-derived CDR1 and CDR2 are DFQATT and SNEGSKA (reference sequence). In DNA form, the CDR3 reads TGCAGTGCTAGAACATCAGGGTACGAGCAGTACTTC. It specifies CSARTSGYEQYF.

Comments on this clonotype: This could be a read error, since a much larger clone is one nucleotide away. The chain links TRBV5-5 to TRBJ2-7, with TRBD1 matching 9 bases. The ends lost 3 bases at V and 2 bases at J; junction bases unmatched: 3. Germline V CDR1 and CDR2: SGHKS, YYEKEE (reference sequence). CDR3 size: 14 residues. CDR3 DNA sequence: TGTGCCAGCAGCTGGGGACAGGGCGCCTACGAGCAGTACTTC. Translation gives CASSWGQGAYEQYF.

CDR3 residues: CASSQLAAGELFF. The CDR3 DNA is TGTGCCAGCAGCCAGCTAGCGGCCGGGGAGCTGTTTTTT. The chain joins TRBV3-1 to TRBJ2-2; TRBD2 agrees at 7 bases. This CDR3 is built from 13 residues. Germline V lookup: CDR1 LGHDT, CDR2 YNNKEL (reference sequence). With 3 bases clipped from V and 6 bases from J, the junction kept 1 base outside the gene matches.

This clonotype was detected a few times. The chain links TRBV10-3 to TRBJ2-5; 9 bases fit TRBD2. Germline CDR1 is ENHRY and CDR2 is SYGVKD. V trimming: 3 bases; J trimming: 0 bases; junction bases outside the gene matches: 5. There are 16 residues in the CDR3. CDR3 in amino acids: CAISDYSGSYQETQYF. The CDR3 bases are TGTGCCATCAGTGATTATAGCGGGAGTTACCAAGAGACCCAGTACTTC.

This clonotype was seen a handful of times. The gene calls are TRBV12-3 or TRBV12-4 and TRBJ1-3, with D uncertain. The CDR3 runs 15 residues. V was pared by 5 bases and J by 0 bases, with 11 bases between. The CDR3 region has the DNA TGTGCCAGCAGTCGAGATTTAACCTCTGGAAACACCATATATTTT. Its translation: CASSRDLTSGNTIYF.

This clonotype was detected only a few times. CDR3 bases: TGTGCCATCAGGGGCGTCACTGAAGCTTTCTTT. It is translated as CAIRGVTEAFF. The chain employs TRBV12-3 or TRBV12-4 and TRBJ1-1; weak D call: TRBD1 (6 bases). The CDR3 totals 11 residues. V was clipped by 10 bases and J by 4 bases, with 10 bases between them.

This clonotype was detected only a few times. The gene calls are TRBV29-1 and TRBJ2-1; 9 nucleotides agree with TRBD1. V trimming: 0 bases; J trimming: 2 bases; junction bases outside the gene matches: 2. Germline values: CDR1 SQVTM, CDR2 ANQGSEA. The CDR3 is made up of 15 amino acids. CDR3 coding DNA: TGCAGCGTTGAAGATCGGGACAGGGCCTACAATGAGCAGTTCTTC. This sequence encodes CSVEDRDRAYNEQFF.

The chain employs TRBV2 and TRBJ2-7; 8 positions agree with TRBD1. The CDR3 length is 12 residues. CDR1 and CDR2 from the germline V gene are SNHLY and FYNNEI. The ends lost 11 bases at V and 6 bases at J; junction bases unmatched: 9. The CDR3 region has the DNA TGTGCCGCTCAGGGGACAGGTCGCGAGCAGTACTTC. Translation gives CAAQGTGREQYF. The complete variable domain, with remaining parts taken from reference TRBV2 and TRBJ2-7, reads EPEVTQTPSHQVTQMGQEVILRCVPISNHLYFYWYRQILGQKVEFLVSFYNNEISEKSEIFDDQFSVERPDGSNFTLKIRSTKLEDSAMYFCAAQGTGREQYFGPGTRLTVT.

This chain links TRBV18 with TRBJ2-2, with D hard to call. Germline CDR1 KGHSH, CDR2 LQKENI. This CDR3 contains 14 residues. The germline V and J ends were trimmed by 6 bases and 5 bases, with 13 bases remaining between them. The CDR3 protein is CASSSGLETGELFF. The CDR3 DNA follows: TGTGCCAGCTCGTCGGGTCTTGAGACCGGGGAGCTGTTTTTT.

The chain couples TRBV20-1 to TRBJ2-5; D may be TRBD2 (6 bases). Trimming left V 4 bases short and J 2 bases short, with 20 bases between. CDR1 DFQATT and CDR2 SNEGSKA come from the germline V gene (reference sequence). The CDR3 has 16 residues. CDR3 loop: CSAISRRAVMQETQYF. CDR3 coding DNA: TGCAGTGCTATTTCGAGGAGGGCCGTAATGCAAGAGACCCAGTACTTC.

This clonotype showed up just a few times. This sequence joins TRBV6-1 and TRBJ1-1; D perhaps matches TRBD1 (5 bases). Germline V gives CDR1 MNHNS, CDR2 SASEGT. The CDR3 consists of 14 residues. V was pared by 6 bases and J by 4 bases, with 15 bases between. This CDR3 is CASSAGKEVTEAFF. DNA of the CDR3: TGTGCCAGCAGCGCAGGGAAGGAGGTCACTGAAGCTTTCTTT.

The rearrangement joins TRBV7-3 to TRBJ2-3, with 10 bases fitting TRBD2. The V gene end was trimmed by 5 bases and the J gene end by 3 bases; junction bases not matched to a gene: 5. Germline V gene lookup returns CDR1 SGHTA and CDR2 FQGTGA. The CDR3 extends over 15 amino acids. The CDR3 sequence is CASSRPSGGTDTQYF. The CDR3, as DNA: TGTGCCAGCAGCCGTCCTAGCGGGGGAACAGATACGCAGTATTTT.

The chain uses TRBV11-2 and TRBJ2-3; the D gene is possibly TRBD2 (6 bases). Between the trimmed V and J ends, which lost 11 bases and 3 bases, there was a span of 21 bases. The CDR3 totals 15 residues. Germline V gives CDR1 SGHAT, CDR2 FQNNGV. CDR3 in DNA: TGTGCCTCTCTGGGCGGGGTGGGATTGACAGATACGCAGTATTTT. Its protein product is CASLGGVGLTDTQYF.

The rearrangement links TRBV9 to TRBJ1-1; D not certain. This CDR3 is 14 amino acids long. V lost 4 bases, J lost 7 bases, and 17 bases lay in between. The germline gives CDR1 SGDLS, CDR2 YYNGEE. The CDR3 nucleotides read TGTGCCAGCAGCCCCCAAAATATTAGAGTTGAAGCTTTCTTT. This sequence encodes CASSPQNIRVEAFF. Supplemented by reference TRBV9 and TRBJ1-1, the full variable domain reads DSGVTQTPKHLITATGQRVTLRCSPRSGDLSVYWYQQSLDQGLQFLIQYYNGEERAKGNILERFSAQQFPDLHSELNLSSLELGDSALYFCASSPQNIRVEAFFGQGTRLTVV.

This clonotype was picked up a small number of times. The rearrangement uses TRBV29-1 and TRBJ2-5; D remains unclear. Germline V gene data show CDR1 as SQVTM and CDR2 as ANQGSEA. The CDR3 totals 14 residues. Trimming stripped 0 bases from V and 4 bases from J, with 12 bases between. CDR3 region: CSVEDPASGETQYF. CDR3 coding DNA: TGCAGCGTTGAAGATCCAGCATCCGGAGAGACCCAGTACTTC.

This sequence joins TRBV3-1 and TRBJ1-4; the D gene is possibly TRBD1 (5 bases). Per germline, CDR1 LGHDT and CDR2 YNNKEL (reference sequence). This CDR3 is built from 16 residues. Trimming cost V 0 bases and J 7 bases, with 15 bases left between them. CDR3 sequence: CASSQDLDRMGEKLFF. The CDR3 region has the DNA TGTGCCAGCAGCCAAGATCTCGACAGAATGGGTGAAAAACTGTTTTTT. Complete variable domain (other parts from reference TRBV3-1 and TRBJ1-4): DTAVSQTPKYLVTQMGNDKSIKCEQNLGHDTMYWYKQDSKKFLKIMFSYNNKELIINETVPNRFSPKSPDKAHLNLHINSLELGDSAVYFCASSQDLDRMGEKLFFGSGTQLSVL.